This T cell receptor (beta chain) was retrieved from a study of shared T cell receptors in the human thymus. The J segment lost 2 bases and the V segment lost 6 bases, leaving 6 bases of the junction unmatched. The V gene's germline CDR1 is MNHEY and CDR2 SVGAGI. CDR3 length: 15 residues. Data came from immunoSEQ multiplex PCR; TCRdb stores just in-frame clones and leaves some out. The sample lists over 450,000 clones, more than 75% occurring once. These records were also assigned to another study, of human thymus T cells. That source notes: Corrective cardiac surgery supplied the resected thymus tissue. V and J gene usage appeared biased in thymic and blood repertoires. Highly overlapping thymic repertoires among unrelated individuals were reported in related research.

The chain recombines TRBV6-5 with TRBJ2-7; 11 bases fit TRBD2. Sequenced: thymocytes. This clonotype was sampled from a boy in the first two years of life with a congenital heart defect. For the CDR3, the DNA is TGTGCCAGCAGCGTAGCGGGAGGGTTAACCTACGAGCAGTACTTC. Translated: CASSVAGGLTYEQYF.